This T cell receptor (beta chain) was sequenced in a study of T cell responses to AZD1222 COVID-19 vaccine. Study-level results: Clonal diversity may have been underestimated in mostly white British donors. Nearly half of spike-specific TCRs reportedly target unmutated variant regions. Every sample of the repertoires postdated the peak T cell response. The study found vaccine-associated CD4 TCRs spanning spike, dominant at 160-218 and 743-854.

Remarks on this clone: Its antigen is undetermined.

The assay was immunoSEQ multiplex PCR, and TCRdb's table has in-frame clones only and misses some. There are approximately 100,000 clones in the sample; about 89% occur only once, and 3.5% to 4% lies in the top ten. Trimming cost V 6 bases and J 5 bases, with 14 bases left between them. The CDR3 is 14 residues long. The germline V gene encodes CDR1 SGHAT and CDR2 FQNNGV. The input for sequencing was peripheral blood, taken on day 0 of AZD1222 vaccination. The V gene is TRBV11-2, the J gene TRBJ1-3; D uncertain. The source is an adult in good health. This chain's CDR3 is CASSSLRERNTIYF. Here the CDR3 DNA reads TGTGCCAGCAGTTCGTTGAGAGAGAGAAACACCATATATTTT.